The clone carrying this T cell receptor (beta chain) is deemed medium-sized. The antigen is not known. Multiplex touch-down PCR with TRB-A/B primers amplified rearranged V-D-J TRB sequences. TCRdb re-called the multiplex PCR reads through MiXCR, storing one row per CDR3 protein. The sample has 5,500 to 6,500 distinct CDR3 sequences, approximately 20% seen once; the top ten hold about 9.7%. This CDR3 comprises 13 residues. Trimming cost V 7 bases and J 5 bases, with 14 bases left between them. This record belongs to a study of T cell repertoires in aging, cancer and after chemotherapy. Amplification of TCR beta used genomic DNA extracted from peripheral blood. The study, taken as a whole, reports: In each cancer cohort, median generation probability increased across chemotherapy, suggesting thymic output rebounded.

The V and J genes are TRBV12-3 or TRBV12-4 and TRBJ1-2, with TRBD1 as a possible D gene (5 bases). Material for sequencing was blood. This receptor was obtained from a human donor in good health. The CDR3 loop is CASTRDGRYGYTF. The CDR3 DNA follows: TGTGCCAGCACCAGGGACGGAAGGTATGGCTACACCTTC.